The 29 T cell receptor beta chains below come from one sample, sequenced in a study of blood T cell repertoires in COVID-19. The data were produced by immunoSEQ multiplex PCR, yet TCRdb's version contains in-frame clones alone and is incomplete. Of roughly 280,000 clones listed, approximately 90% are singletons. The specimen was peripheral blood. The receptors shown here come from a man younger than 35 with active or convalescent COVID-19.

V is TRBV27 and J is TRBJ2-7, with D perhaps TRBD1 (6 bases). The V gene lost 5 bases and the J gene lost 6 bases, with 14 bases spanning the gap. From germline, CDR1 is MNHEY and CDR2 SMNVEV (reference sequence). This CDR3 has 13 amino acids. As DNA, the CDR3 is TGTGCCAGCAGTGCAACAGGGAAGAGCGAGCAGTACTTC. Protein sequence: CASSATGKSEQYF.

The CDR3 DNA reads TGTGCCAGCAGTTTTCCTACAGGGCGCGAGCAGTACTTC. Its translation is CASSFPTGREQYF. The chain links TRBV28 to TRBJ2-7; D may be TRBD1 (6 bases). Germline CDR1 is MDHEN and CDR2 is SYDVKM. V was trimmed by 3 bases and J by 6 bases, leaving 12 bases between them. This CDR3 is 13 amino acids long. Together with reference TRBV28 and TRBJ2-7, the CDR3 gives the full variable domain: DVKVTQSSRYLVKRTGEKVFLECVQDMDHENMFWYRQDPGLGLRLIYFSYDVKMKEKGDIPEGYSVSREKKERFSLILESASTNQTSMYLCASSFPTGREQYFGPGTRLTVT.

V gene TRBV9 combines with J gene TRBJ2-5; tentative D call: TRBD2 (5 bases). The CDR3 is 14 residues long. Germline V gene lookup returns CDR1 SGDLS and CDR2 YYNGEE. Trimming removed 3 bases from V and 5 bases from J, with 14 bases in between. Here the CDR3 reads CASSGLGAAETQYF. CDR3 nucleotide sequence: TGTGCCAGCAGCGGCCTGGGAGCGGCGGAGACCCAGTACTTC.

This sequence joins TRBV5-1 and TRBJ2-5; TRBD1 is a possible D gene (5 bases). The CDR3 has 14 residues. Trimming took off 2 bases at V and 1 base at J, with 9 bases between the two ends. Looked up from germline, CDR1 is SGHRS and CDR2 is YFSETQ. This chain's CDR3 is CASSFLDTQETQYF. The CDR3 DNA sequence: TGCGCCAGCAGCTTCTTGGACACCCAAGAGACCCAGTACTTC.

V and J are TRBV5-1 and TRBJ1-1; TRBD1 might be the D (5 bases). The V end lost 0 bases, the J end lost 8 bases, and 11 bases lay between the germline ends. This CDR3 comprises 13 residues. The germline gives CDR1 SGHRS, CDR2 YFSETQ. This chain's CDR3 is CASSLVYAGEAFF. The CDR3 coding sequence is TGCGCCAGCAGCTTGGTATATGCAGGGGAAGCTTTCTTT.

This chain uses TRBV6-5 with TRBJ2-7; 7 bases line up with TRBD2. Germline CDR1 MNHEY, CDR2 SVGAGI. V lost 8 bases to trimming and J lost 2 bases; unmatched junction nucleotides: 9. CDR3 length: 14 residues. CDR3 protein: CASGWTSGAYEQYF. CDR3 nucleotide sequence: TGTGCCAGCGGCTGGACTAGTGGGGCCTACGAGCAGTACTTC.

The J gene is TRBJ1-5, the V gene TRBV7-2; the D is unclear. The germline gives CDR1 SGHTA, CDR2 FQGNSA. V was trimmed by 2 bases and J by 5 bases, leaving 10 bases between them. The CDR3 consists of 14 residues. For the CDR3, the DNA is TGTGCCAGCAGCTTAAAGGCGGTCGATCAGCCCCAGCATTTT. It is translated as CASSLKAVDQPQHF.

The count of this clone is one. The V and J genes are TRBV29-1 and TRBJ1-5; D is possibly TRBD1 (6 bases). Germline CDR1 reads SQVTM; CDR2 reads ANQGSEA. The CDR3 extends over 17 amino acids. Trimming removed 5 bases at V and 2 bases at J, with 22 bases between. CDR3 protein: CSVTLTAGVRGNQPQHF. For the CDR3, the DNA is TGCAGCGTTACTTTGACGGCAGGGGTACGAGGCAATCAGCCCCAGCATTTT. Using reference TRBV29-1 and TRBJ1-5 for the parts outside the CDR3, the full variable domain is SAVISQKPSRDICQRGTSLTIQCQVDSQVTMMFWYRQQPGQSLTLIATANQGSEATYESGFVIDKFPISRPNLTFSTLTVSNMSPEDSSIYLCSVTLTAGVRGNQPQHFGDGTRLSIL.

The chain links TRBV21-1 to TRBJ2-7; the table assigns TRBD2, which was not confirmed against the DNA. TRBV21-1 is a pseudogene segment. The CDR3 spans 17 residues. Here the CDR3 reads CASRVGTSGSKAYEQYF. CDR3 nucleotides: TGTGCCAGCAGGGTCGGGACTAGCGGGAGTAAGGCCTACGAGCAGTACTTC.

The chain employs TRBV12-5 and TRBJ2-3; the D gene is possibly TRBD1 (6 bases). The CDR3 totals 12 residues. CDR1 is LGHNT and CDR2 is FRNRAP in the germline V gene. V was clipped by 2 bases and J by 8 bases, with 8 bases between them. The CDR3 protein is CASGLTGSTQYF. In DNA, the CDR3 is TGTGCTAGTGGTTTGACAGGGAGTACGCAGTATTTT.

This clone has a single count. The gene calls are TRBV18 and TRBJ2-2; TRBD1 aligns across 7 bases. Germline trimming cut 3 bases from V and 1 base from J; bases unmatched to any gene: 5. The CDR3 contains 16 residues. Germline V gene sequence: CDR1 KGHSH, CDR2 LQKENI. The CDR3 is CASSPRTGRNTGELFF. CDR3 bases: TGTGCCAGCTCACCCCGGACAGGAAGGAACACCGGGGAGCTGTTTTTT. Together with reference TRBV18 and TRBJ2-2, the CDR3 gives the full variable domain: NAGVMQNPRHLVRRRGQEARLRCSPMKGHSHVYWYRQLPEEGLKFMVYLQKENIIDESGMPKERFSAEFPKEGPSILRIQQVVRGDSAAYFCASSPRTGRNTGELFFGEGSRLTVL.

The chain joins TRBV12-5 to TRBJ1-1, with D hard to call. This CDR3 is built from 14 residues. Germline-derived CDR1 and CDR2 are LGHNT and FRNRAP. V lost 1 base, J lost 10 bases, and 16 bases lay in between. The CDR3 is CASGLGDTLLIAFF. The CDR3 DNA is TGTGCTAGTGGTTTGGGAGATACCTTATTAATAGCTTTCTTT.

This clone has more than one count but fewer than ten. The CDR3 sequence is CASSMWGQLHPYGYTF. The CDR3 bases are TGTGCCAGCAGCATGTGGGGACAGCTTCACCCCTATGGCTACACCTTC. This chain links TRBV5-4 with TRBJ1-2; 7 positions agree with TRBD1. J gave up 4 bases and V 4 bases, and 13 bases lay outside the gene matches. Germline CDR1 is SGHNT and CDR2 is YYREEE (reference sequence). This CDR3 spans 16 amino acids. Filled out from reference TRBV5-4 and TRBJ1-2, the complete variable domain reads ETGVTQSPTHLIKTRGQQVTLRCSSQSGHNTVSWYQQALGQGPQFIFQYYREEENGRGNFPPRFSGLQFPNYSSELNVNALELDDSALYLCASSMWGQLHPYGYTFGSGTRLTVV.

The chain joins TRBV19 to TRBJ2-1; TRBD2 is a possible D gene (6 bases). V was trimmed by 6 bases and J by 9 bases, leaving 24 bases between them. This CDR3 is built from 16 residues. CDR1 and CDR2 (germline): LNHDA, SQIVND (reference sequence). CDR3 nucleotide sequence: TGTGCCAGTAGGCCATGGGAAACGGGAGAAGGGGCTGAGCAGTTCTTC. Protein product: CASRPWETGEGAEQFF. Full variable domain (missing parts from reference TRBV19 and TRBJ2-1): DGGITQSPKYLFRKEGQNVTLSCEQNLNHDAMYWYRQDPGQGLRLIYYSQIVNDFQKGDIAEGYSVSREKKESFPLTVTSAQKNPTAFYLCASRPWETGEGAEQFFGPGTRLTVL.

The rearrangement uses TRBV6-5 and TRBJ2-1, with D maybe TRBD1 (6 bases). Looked up from germline, CDR1 is MNHEY and CDR2 is SVGAGI. With 7 bases removed from V and 7 bases from J, the gap between germline ends came to 14 bases. The CDR3 totals 13 residues. Here the CDR3 DNA reads TGTGCCAGCACTTCTCTACAGGGAAATGAGCAGTTCTTC. The encoded protein is CASTSLQGNEQFF.

The chain employs TRBV15 and TRBJ1-1, with a possible D match to TRBD1 (5 bases). Trimming stripped 3 bases from V and 2 bases from J, with 25 bases between. The germline V gene encodes CDR1 LNHNV and CDR2 YYDKDF (reference sequence). The CDR3 is 19 residues long. This chain's CDR3 is CATSRDPNGAVGGNTEAFF. The CDR3 coding sequence is TGTGCCACCAGCAGGGACCCCAACGGGGCTGTCGGGGGTAACACTGAAGCTTTCTTT.

The V and J genes are TRBV28 and TRBJ1-5, with 7 bases matching TRBD1. Germline CDR1 reads MDHEN; CDR2 reads SYDVKM. After removal of 10 bases from V and 4 bases from J, the junction contained 10 bases not matched to a gene. CDR3 length equals 14 residues. CDR3 loop: CATTTGLGNQPQHF. The CDR3, as DNA: TGTGCCACCACGACAGGGTTAGGTAATCAGCCCCAGCATTTT.

The J gene is TRBJ2-7, the V gene TRBV28, with D possibly TRBD2 on 6 matching bases. In germline, CDR1 is MDHEN, CDR2 SYDVKM. This CDR3 spans 12 amino acids. V was clipped by 4 bases and J by 11 bases, with 15 bases between them. The CDR3 protein is CASSYRKGLEYF. For the CDR3, the DNA is TGTGCCAGCAGTTACAGGAAGGGACTGGAGTACTTC.

This clone was seen repeatedly, ten times or more. The chain links TRBV2 to TRBJ1-5; a possible D gene is TRBD1 (6 bases). This CDR3 is 14 amino acids long. Germline V gene sequence: CDR1 SNHLY, CDR2 FYNNEI. V lost 5 bases and J lost 4, with 12 bases in between. The chain's CDR3 is CASSRTDLNQPQHF. The CDR3 DNA follows: TGTGCCAGCAGTAGGACAGACTTGAATCAGCCCCAGCATTTT.

The chain recombines TRBV5-6 with TRBJ2-7, with a weak D call TRBD1 (6 bases). Trimming cost V 5 bases and J 0 bases, with 12 bases left between them. The germline V gene encodes CDR1 SGHDT and CDR2 YYEEEE. The CDR3 extends over 14 amino acids. CDR3 DNA: TGTGCCAGCAGGCTACAGGGTAGCTCCTACGAGCAGTACTTC. This translates into CASRLQGSSYEQYF.

This sequence joins TRBV6-2 or TRBV6-3 and TRBJ1-2; 8 bases match TRBD1. The J segment lost 3 bases and the V segment lost 1 base, leaving 1 base of the junction unmatched. This CDR3 comprises 14 residues. Germline values: CDR1 MNHEY, CDR2 SVGEGT. DNA of the CDR3: TGTGCCAGCAGTTACTTGGGACAGGACTATGGCTACACCTTC. This encodes CASSYLGQDYGYTF.

V and J are TRBV7-8 and TRBJ1-1; 10 positions agree with TRBD1. The CDR3 length is 13 residues. Trimming cost V 5 bases and J 8 bases; bases outside gene matches: 5. CDR1 is SGHVS and CDR2 is FQNEAQ in the germline V gene. The CDR3 reads CASSRQGAREAFF. CDR3 bases: TGTGCCAGCAGCAGACAGGGGGCGAGAGAAGCTTTCTTT.

The gene calls are TRBV29-1 and TRBJ1-2, with 9 bases matching TRBD1. CDR1 and CDR2 from the germline V gene are SQVTM and ANQGSEA. The CDR3 extends over 13 amino acids. V dropped 3 bases and J dropped 5; count of bases not matched to a gene: 4. In nucleotides, the CDR3 is TGCAGCGTTGAGGTCGGGACAGGGTATGGCTACACCTTC. It codes for CSVEVGTGYGYTF. The variable domain in full, with the rest retrieved from reference TRBV29-1 and TRBJ1-2, is SAVISQKPSRDICQRGTSLTIQCQVDSQVTMMFWYRQQPGQSLTLIATANQGSEATYESGFVIDKFPISRPNLTFSTLTVSNMSPEDSSIYLCSVEVGTGYGYTFGSGTRLTVV.

This chain joins TRBV24-1 and TRBJ2-3; 9 bases align to TRBD1. The CDR3 runs 14 residues. Germline V gene data show CDR1 as KGHDR and CDR2 as SFDVKD. Germline trimming cut 9 bases from V and 5 bases from J; bases unmatched to any gene: 8. CDR3 in amino acids: CATSTGGGLDTQYF. CDR3 bases: TGTGCCACCTCGACAGGGGGGGGTTTAGATACGCAGTATTTT.

This clone has only a few counts. This chain links TRBV6-5 with TRBJ2-2, with D possibly being TRBD1 (5 bases). CDR1 MNHEY and CDR2 SVGAGI come from the germline V gene. The CDR3 is 14 amino acids. V was clipped by 7 bases and J by 1 base, with 10 bases between them. The CDR3 sequence is CASTRQGNTGELFF. The CDR3 bases are TGTGCCAGCACGAGGCAGGGGAACACCGGGGAGCTGTTTTTT.

With respect to this clone: Other DNA sequences in the sample encode the same CDR3. The genes are TRBV11-2 and TRBJ2-5; a weak D match, TRBD2 (5 bases). V lost 0 bases and J lost 5, with 10 bases in between. CDR3 size: 14 residues. CDR1 is SGHAT, CDR2 FQNNGV, per germline. CDR3 residues: CASSLEAGWETQYF. The CDR3 DNA reads as TGTGCCAGCAGCTTAGAGGCGGGTTGGGAGACCCAGTACTTC.

This clone was seen just once. The gene calls are TRBV7-9 and TRBJ2-5; 12 bases line up with TRBD2. Trimming removed 0 bases from V and 2 bases from J; junction bases left unmatched: 4. Germline-derived CDR1 and CDR2 are SEHNR and FQNEAQ (reference sequence). CDR3 size: 17 residues. CDR3 DNA: TGTGCCAGCAGCTTAGCCAACCTAGCGGGGGGGCAAGAGACCCAGTACTTC. As protein: CASSLANLAGGQETQYF.

The chain employs TRBV6-5 and TRBJ2-1, with TRBD2 identical over 13 bases. The CDR3 is 15 amino acids. V shed 10 bases, J shed 9 bases, and the junction held 12 bases outside the gene matches. Germline loops: CDR1 MNHEY, CDR2 SVGAGI. The CDR3 nucleotides read TGTGCCACTCAACCTTGGACTAGCGGGAGAAGTGAGCAGTTCTTC. Amino acids: CATQPWTSGRSEQFF.

The chain employs TRBV10-3 and TRBJ1-1; 8 bases fit TRBD1. Germline CDR1 ENHRY, CDR2 SYGVKD. The CDR3 length is 14 residues. Trimming at V came to 3 bases and at J to 6 bases, leaving 6 bases not matched to a gene. The DNA for the CDR3 is TGTGCCATCAGTGACCGACAGGGGTTCCCTGAAGCTTTCTTT. It specifies CAISDRQGFPEAFF.